A selection of T cell receptor beta chains follows, all from one sample in a study of blood T cell repertoires in COVID-19. Data came from immunoSEQ multiplex PCR; TCRdb stores just in-frame clones and leaves some out. There are 210,000 or so clones in the sample; 83% occur only once, and approximately 4.8% lies in the top ten. Sample: PBMCs or T cells enriched from blood (not recorded which). The origin of the receptors is a woman aged 45-65 years who had been exposed to COVID-19. Each CDR3 is given with its conserved first and last residue. The D gene is left open where the match is weak. Size is omitted from some rows. Given values are once, few, many or a class for expanded clones.

DNA | CDR3 | D | V | size | J | length
TGTGCCATCAGTGAGTCTACCGGGGTCTACAATGAGCAGTTCTTC | CAISESTGVYNEQFF | NA | TRBV10-3 | NA | TRBJ2-1 | 15
TGTGCCAGCAGCGAAGCGGTCGGAGGGAACACTGAAGCTTTCTTT | CASSEAVGGNTEAFF | NA | TRBV2 | NA | TRBJ1-1 | 15
TGTGCCAGCAGCTTAGGGGCCAATGAGCAGTTCTTC | CASSLGANEQFF | NA | TRBV7-8 | NA | TRBJ2-1 | 12
TGTGCCAGCCAATACAGGGGCGCTGAAGCTTTCTTT | CASQYRGAEAFF | TRBD1 | TRBV19 | NA | TRBJ1-1 | 12
TGTGCCTGGGCACCGGGACAGGGGTCCGAGCAGTACTTC | CAWAPGQGSEQYF | TRBD1 | TRBV30 | NA | TRBJ2-7 | 13
TGTGCCAGCAGCCGACACGATAATCAGCCCCAGCATTTT | CASSRHDNQPQHF | NA | TRBV12-3/TRBV12-4 | NA | TRBJ1-5 | 13
TGTGCCAGCAGCTTAGCAGCGGGGGGTTACAATGAGCAGTTCTTC | CASSLAAGGYNEQFF | TRBD2 | TRBV7-2 | NA | TRBJ2-1 | 15
TGTGCCAGCAGTTCCCGGGGGTACGAGCAGTACTTC | CASSSRGYEQYF | NA | TRBV12-3/TRBV12-4 | once | TRBJ2-7 | 12
TGTGCCAGCAGCCGGGACAGCCACAACAATCATCAGCCCCAGCATTTT | CASSRDSHNNHQPQHF | TRBD1 | TRBV7-9 | once | TRBJ1-5 | 16
TGTGCCATCAGTGGGACAGGAGACTATGGCTACACCTTC | CAISGTGDYGYTF | TRBD1 | TRBV10-3 | few | TRBJ1-2 | 13
TGTGCCAGCAGTGGATACAGGGCTGAAGCTTTCTTT | CASSGYRAEAFF | NA | TRBV25-1 | NA | TRBJ1-1 | 12
TGTGCCAGCAGCTCCCGGGACAGGGGGGGTAAGAACACTGAAGCTTTCTTT | CASSSRDRGGKNTEAFF | TRBD1 | TRBV5-5 | NA | TRBJ1-1 | 17
TGTGCCAGCAGTACAGACCGGTTCTACGAGCAGTACTTC | CASSTDRFYEQYF | NA | TRBV6-2/TRBV6-3 | few | TRBJ2-7 | 13
TGTGCCAGCAGCTTAAGACAGCCTTATGGCTACACCTTC | CASSLRQPYGYTF | NA | TRBV7-2 | NA | TRBJ1-2 | 13
TGTGCCAGCAGTTTGGCAGGGCCCCAGCATTTT | CASSLAGPQHF | NA | TRBV12-3/TRBV12-4 | NA | TRBJ1-5 | 11
TGTGCCAGCAAGGTACCAGGTACGGGATACGAGCAGTACTTC | CASKVPGTGYEQYF | NA | TRBV2 | NA | TRBJ2-7 | 14
TGCGCCAGCAGCACTGGACAGGGGGGCCAAGAGACCCAGTACTTC | CASSTGQGGQETQYF | TRBD1 | TRBV5-1 | NA | TRBJ2-5 | 15
TGTGCCAGCAGCGGGGACAGGGGATCCCTTTATGGCTACACCTTC | CASSGDRGSLYGYTF | TRBD1 | TRBV7-2 | NA | TRBJ1-2 | 15
TGTGCCCCCCGGACAGGGGACCTATCTGAAGCTTTCTTT | CAPRTGDLSEAFF | TRBD1 | TRBV27 | NA | TRBJ1-1 | 13
TGTGCCAGCGCGCAGCCCCACAGGGAAAAACTGTTTTTT | CASAQPHREKLFF | NA | TRBV12-3/TRBV12-4 | NA | TRBJ1-4 | 13